Listed below are T cell receptor beta chains from one sample, sequenced in a study of early T cells in non-severe SARS-CoV-2 infection. Using its own MiXCR run on the 5' RACE reads, TCRdb lists one record per CDR3 protein. The table has under 85,000 distinct CDR3 sequences, about 9% seen once. Specimen: whole blood. All receptors come from an adult who was a healthcare worker with PCR-confirmed SARS-CoV-2 infection or an uninfected control (not recorded which). The CDR3 runs from the conserved cysteine through the conserved F or W. D genes are given only for firm matches. Clone size, where shown, is once, few, many, or a class for clones that have expanded.

size: many
V: TRBV24-1
D: .
J: TRBJ2-7
CDR3: CATSDPGQSEQYF
DNA: TGTGCCACCAGTGATCCCGGACAATCCGAGCAGTACTTC

size: .
V: TRBV7-3
D: .
J: TRBJ2-3
CDR3: CVSSQTGEEDTQYF
DNA: TGTGTCAGCAGCCAAACAGGGGAGGAAGATACGCAGTATTTT

size: .
V: TRBV9
D: .
J: TRBJ1-1
CDR3: CASSVDGGQDTEAFF
DNA: TGTGCCAGCAGCGTAGATGGGGGGCAGGACACTGAAGCTTTCTTT

size: .
V: TRBV20-1
D: .
J: TRBJ2-5
CDR3: CSARPGGQETQYF
DNA: TGCAGTGCTAGACCCGGGGGGCAGGAGACCCAGTACTTC

size: many
V: TRBV20-1
D: TRBD2
J: TRBJ2-7
CDR3: CSASMPSGTTSNLKKEQYF
DNA: TGCAGTGCCTCCATGCCCTCCGGGACTACCTCCAATCTAAAGAAAGAGCAGTACTTC

size: few
V: TRBV7-9
D: TRBD2
J: TRBJ2-1
CDR3: CASSSYRLALNATEQFF
DNA: TGTGCCAGCAGCTCCTACCGACTAGCCCTCAACGCTACAGAGCAGTTCTTC

size: .
V: TRBV11-1
D: .
J: TRBJ1-1
CDR3: CASRLTGMNTEAFF
DNA: TGTGCCAGCAGACTCACAGGCATGAACACTGAAGCTTTCTTT

size: .
V: TRBV9
D: .
J: TRBJ2-7
CDR3: CASSPNVGDSEQYF
DNA: TGTGCCAGCAGCCCGAACGTTGGGGATTCCGAGCAGTACTTC

size: .
V: TRBV28
D: .
J: TRBJ2-1
CDR3: CASSLGDMVGNEQFF
DNA: TGTGCCAGCAGTTTAGGGGATATGGTGGGCAATGAGCAGTTCTTC

size: many
V: TRBV5-1
D: TRBD1
J: TRBJ2-7
CDR3: CASSLSRDSYEQYF
DNA: TGCGCCAGCAGCCTGTCCCGGGACAGCTACGAGCAGTACTTC

size: few
V: TRBV12-3/TRBV12-4
D: .
J: TRBJ1-1
CDR3: CASSSRWTEAFF
DNA: TGTGCCAGCAGTTCAAGGTGGACTGAAGCTTTCTTT

size: .
V: TRBV7-9
D: .
J: TRBJ1-1
CDR3: CASSRASPGLGAFF
DNA: TGTGCCAGCAGTCGAGCTTCTCCCGGCCTAGGAGCTTTCTTT

size: many
V: TRBV29-1
D: TRBD1
J: TRBJ1-6
CDR3: CSVSGGNNSPLHF
DNA: TGCAGCGTTTCAGGGGGGAATAATTCACCCCTCCACTTT

size: .
V: TRBV6-2/TRBV6-3
D: TRBD2
J: TRBJ2-1
CDR3: CASSYVGRAHEQFF
DNA: TGTGCCAGCAGTTACGTCGGGAGGGCCCATGAGCAGTTCTTC

size: many
V: TRBV7-2
D: .
J: TRBJ2-7
CDR3: CASSSGRTLYEQYF
DNA: TGTGCCAGCAGCTCGGGAAGGACTCTCTACGAGCAGTACTTC

size: few
V: TRBV20-1
D: TRBD1
J: TRBJ2-4
CDR3: CSANDRAGNIQYF
DNA: TGCAGTGCCAATGACAGGGCGGGAAACATTCAGTACTTC

size: few
V: TRBV10-1
D: .
J: TRBJ1-1
CDR3: CASSDGTMNTEAFF
DNA: TGCGCCAGCAGTGACGGAACCATGAACACTGAAGCTTTCTTT

size: .
V: TRBV19
D: TRBD1
J: TRBJ2-7
CDR3: CASSAGQGDEQYF
DNA: TGTGCCAGTAGCGCCGGACAGGGGGACGAGCAGTACTTC

size: many
V: TRBV7-2
D: .
J: TRBJ2-1
CDR3: CASSGGNEQFF
DNA: TGTGCCAGCAGCGGGGGCAATGAGCAGTTCTTC

size: many
V: TRBV2
D: .
J: TRBJ2-2
CDR3: CASRPTSSGELFF
DNA: TGTGCCAGCAGACCCACTAGTTCCGGGGAGCTGTTTTTT

size: many
V: TRBV7-9
D: TRBD1
J: TRBJ1-2
CDR3: CASSFDPGTAKANYGYTF
DNA: TGTGCCAGCAGCTTCGATCCCGGGACAGCAAAAGCTAACTATGGCTACACCTTC

size: .
V: TRBV6-5
D: TRBD1
J: TRBJ1-2
CDR3: CASSYSTTGGHGYTF
DNA: TGTGCCAGCAGTTACTCGACGACAGGGGGCCATGGCTACACCTTC

size: few
V: TRBV5-1
D: .
J: TRBJ2-5
CDR3: CASSYQETQYF
DNA: TGCGCCAGCAGCTACCAAGAGACCCAGTACTTC

size: .
V: TRBV27
D: .
J: TRBJ2-3
CDR3: CATIPAGVASGDTQYF
DNA: TGTGCCACCATTCCTGCCGGAGTAGCCAGCGGAGATACGCAGTATTTT

size: .
V: TRBV11-2
D: .
J: TRBJ1-3
CDR3: CASSLVVAGNTIYF
DNA: TGTGCCAGCAGCTTAGTAGTGGCGGGGAACACCATATATTTT

size: .
V: TRBV5-1
D: .
J: TRBJ2-5
CDR3: CASSGGRSGQQQTQYF
DNA: TGCGCCAGCAGCGGAGGGAGGTCGGGACAGCAGCAGACCCAGTACTTC

size: many
V: TRBV19
D: .
J: TRBJ1-5
CDR3: CASSQDTLAGNQPQHF
DNA: TGTGCCAGTAGTCAAGACACCCTAGCGGGCAATCAGCCCCAGCATTTT

size: .
V: TRBV12-3/TRBV12-4
D: .
J: TRBJ2-7
CDR3: CASSSPLLAEQYF
DNA: TGTGCCAGCAGTTCCCCCCTCTTAGCCGAGCAGTACTTC

size: many
V: TRBV13
D: TRBD1
J: TRBJ1-2
CDR3: CASSSPGQGTNGYTF
DNA: TGTGCCAGCAGCTCCCCGGGACAGGGGACGAATGGCTACACCTTC

size: few
V: TRBV12-3/TRBV12-4
D: .
J: TRBJ1-4
CDR3: CASSVQLPNEKLFF
DNA: TGTGCCAGCAGCGTACAGCTCCCTAATGAAAAACTGTTTTTT

size: .
V: TRBV11-2
D: TRBD1
J: TRBJ2-5
CDR3: CASSFRRGGETQYF
DNA: TGTGCCAGCAGCTTTCGACGAGGGGGCGAGACCCAGTACTTC

size: many
V: TRBV5-6
D: .
J: TRBJ1-4
CDR3: CASSLLGATNEKLFF
DNA: TGTGCCAGCAGCTTATTGGGGGCGACTAATGAAAAACTGTTTTTT

size: .
V: TRBV6-6
D: .
J: TRBJ1-2
CDR3: CASSYTGRGNYGYTF
DNA: TGTGCCAGCAGTTACACAGGGCGTGGAAACTATGGCTACACCTTC

size: .
V: TRBV4-2
D: .
J: TRBJ2-3
CDR3: CASSQDLGRAEDTQYF
DNA: TGTGCCAGCAGCCAAGATCTTGGCAGGGCAGAAGATACGCAGTATTTT

size: many
V: TRBV3-1
D: TRBD2
J: TRBJ2-3
CDR3: CASSKTSGGATDTQYF
DNA: TGTGCCAGCAGCAAGACTAGCGGGGGGGCCACAGATACGCAGTATTTT

size: many
V: TRBV4-1
D: .
J: TRBJ1-2
CDR3: CASSQGAQYGMGRGGYTF
DNA: TGCGCCAGCAGCCAAGGGGCTCAGTACGGGATGGGACGAGGAGGCTACACCTTC

size: .
V: TRBV6-5
D: TRBD1
J: TRBJ1-6
CDR3: CASSYRDSDNSPLHF
DNA: TGTGCCAGCAGTTACCGGGACAGCGATAATTCACCCCTCCACTTT

size: many
V: TRBV6-5
D: TRBD2
J: TRBJ2-1
CDR3: CASRATFLAAREQFF
DNA: TGTGCCAGCCGAGCAACGTTTCTAGCGGCCCGGGAGCAGTTCTTC

size: once
V: TRBV18
D: .
J: TRBJ2-3
CDR3: CASSPPWTVTDTQYF
DNA: TGTGCCAGCTCACCACCGTGGACAGTCACAGATACGCAGTATTTT